The TCR beta chain described here comes from a study of spatial heterogeneity in lung cancer. Overall study results and limits: One measure, the expanded intratumoral alpha and beta TCR count, tracked tumor mutation counts.

CDR1 and CDR2 from the germline V gene are SGHRS and YFSETQ. The CDR3 covers 16 residues. Trimming cost V 4 bases and J 4 bases; bases outside gene matches: 10. TCRdb independently ran MiXCR on the 5' RACE reads; one entry per CDR3 protein. The sample yields approximately 13,000 distinct CDR3 sequences, roughly 5.5% seen once. Concerning this clonotype: Its specificity is not known.

Time point here: sample taken at primary tumor resection. Material: lung tumor tissue, obtained at surgery. The source of this sequence is a male donor with early-stage non-small cell lung cancer. The genes are TRBV5-1 and TRBJ1-2, with 10 bases lining up with TRBD1. CDR3 sequence: CASSPGTGDASYGYTF. DNA for the CDR3: TGCGCCAGCAGCCCGGGGACAGGGGACGCTAGCTATGGCTACACCTTC.